One and the same sample provided the 5 T cell receptor beta chains below, sequenced in a study of blood T cell repertoires in COVID-19. Profiled with immunoSEQ multiplex PCR; TCRdb holds only in-frame clones, not every one. This sample carries about 44,000 clones, more than 80% of them seen once, and the ten largest clones take approximately 0.35%. Source material: peripheral blood. These receptors were obtained from a man in his fifties or sixties with COVID-19, enrolled during active disease.

This clone was detected a few times. The chain recombines TRBV30 with TRBJ1-2, with 8 bases matching TRBD1. CDR1 is GTSNPN and CDR2 is SVGIG in the germline V gene (reference sequence). V gave up 1 base and J gave up 6 bases; unmatched junction bases: 4. The CDR3 extends over 13 amino acids. This CDR3 is CAWSAGGANGYTF. In DNA, the CDR3 is TGTGCCTGGAGTGCAGGGGGCGCGAATGGCTACACCTTC.

The V and J genes are TRBV21-1 and TRBJ2-3; the table's D call, TRBD2, has no DNA check behind it. TRBV21-1 is flagged as a pseudogene. This CDR3 is built from 17 residues. The CDR3 spells CASSKGEREGRGDTQYF. CDR3 DNA: TGTGCCAGCAGCAAAGGGGAGCGGGAGGGCCGTGGAGATACGCAGTATTTT.

The chain links TRBV30 to TRBJ1-5; the D is unclear. Germline V gene sequence: CDR1 GTSNPN, CDR2 SVGIG (reference sequence). The CDR3 runs to 15 residues. V was cut by 0 bases and J by 6 bases, with 15 bases left in between. The CDR3 loop reads CAWSVPGRRIQPQHF. The CDR3 nucleotides are TGTGCCTGGAGTGTACCAGGTCGAAGGATTCAGCCCCAGCATTTT.

The genes are TRBV28 and TRBJ1-3; TRBD1 aligns across 7 bases. The length of the CDR3 is 15 residues. The V gene end was trimmed by 6 bases and the J gene end by 2 bases; junction bases not matched to a gene: 7. Germline values: CDR1 MDHEN, CDR2 SYDVKM. CDR3 coding DNA: TGTGCCAGCAGCCTCCCCACAGGGGCTGGAAACACCATATATTTT. Translated: CASSLPTGAGNTIYF. The variable domain in full, completed from reference TRBV28 and TRBJ1-3, reads DVKVTQSSRYLVKRTGEKVFLECVQDMDHENMFWYRQDPGLGLRLIYFSYDVKMKEKGDIPEGYSVSREKKERFSLILESASTNQTSMYLCASSLPTGAGNTIYFGEGSWLTVV.

The chain recombines TRBV19 with TRBJ2-3; D possibly corresponds to TRBD2 (6 bases). The V gene lost 0 bases and the J gene lost 3 bases, with 19 bases spanning the gap. Per germline, CDR1 LNHDA and CDR2 SQIVND (reference sequence). The CDR3 has 18 amino acids. The CDR3 coding sequence is TGTGCCAGTAGTATAGAAAGGGCTAGCGTTCCTTTTACAGATACGCAGTATTTT. Residues: CASSIERASVPFTDTQYF.